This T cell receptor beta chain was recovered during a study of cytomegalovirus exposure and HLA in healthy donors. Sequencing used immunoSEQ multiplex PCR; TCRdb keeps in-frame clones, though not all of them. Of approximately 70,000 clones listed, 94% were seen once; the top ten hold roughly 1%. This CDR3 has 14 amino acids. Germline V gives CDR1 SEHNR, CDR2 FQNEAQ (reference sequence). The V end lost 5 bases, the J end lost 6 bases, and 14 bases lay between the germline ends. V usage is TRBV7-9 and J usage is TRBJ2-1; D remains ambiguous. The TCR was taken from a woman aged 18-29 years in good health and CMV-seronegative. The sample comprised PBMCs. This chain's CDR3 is CASSQNVVANEQFF. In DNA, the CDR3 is TGTGCCAGCAGCCAGAACGTTGTAGCCAATGAGCAGTTCTTC.